This T cell receptor beta chain was sequenced for a study of cytomegalovirus exposure and HLA in healthy donors (dated by TCRdb to 2016 to 2017). Regarding the complete study: An earlier analysis of some 600 of the donors reported 276 Gb of sequence data and approximately 120 million unique TCR beta sequences obtained from about 200 million T cells. Around 300 gigabases of sequencing data and approximately 80 million unique TCR sequences were included in an early release covering roughly 600 HLA-typed donors. Of the 300 to 500 genotyped donors, 65% to 90% were placed in the genetic ancestry cluster associated with self-reported Caucasian donors. The study aimed to test whether cataloging public T cell receptors could reveal signatures of past pathogen exposure. Using immunosequencing, the study profiled T cell repertoires from 500 to 800 subjects and related those repertoires to cytomegalovirus serostatus. In addition to the first cohort of around 670 subjects, a separate validation cohort of 120 different subjects was used. To predict cytomegalovirus infection status, the study brought together high-throughput TCR immunosequencing, statistical association of individual TCRs with disease status, and machine learning. A later analysis re-examined previously published TCR beta repertoires from more than 650 donors and added high-resolution HLA genotyping to investigate patterns of TCR occurrence. Rather than drawing on any new phenotypic data, the later analysis identified candidate immune exposures from TCR beta sequences and the way those sequences occurred across donors. In an earlier analysis of roughly 580 of the donors, high-throughput TCR beta sequencing was used to judge whether each TCR beta V gene segment behaved as functional or pseudogenic. Alongside the repertoire data, information on donor age, sex, ethnicity and CMV serostatus was compiled. A later genetic analysis used genome-wide SNP genotypes for about three fifths of the 666 donors, treating that subset as a discovery cohort. Every repertoire in the discovery cohort had been generated on one and the same sequencing platform. Class I and class II HLA loci were covered by the typing at four-digit resolution. The number of donors typed differed by locus, with 629-630 for A, B, C, DRB1 and DQB1, roughly 520 for DQA1, under 610 for DPA1, and about 450 for DPB1. Several DR-DQ haplotypes were handled as single units for association and clustering because linkage in the cohort was strong. Among a few hundred genotyped donors of the cohort, an average of about 240,000 unique TCR beta nucleotide sequences were sequenced per donor, approximately 20% of them non-productive.

The cohort consisted of 670 or so healthy bone marrow donors. Cohort members were all nominally healthy when sampled, although unrecorded immune exposures were likely present. The donor tested CMV seronegative and was one of the 352 seronegative cohort members. Every donor gave a peripheral blood sample, and the peripheral blood mononuclear cells from that sample were used for TCR beta sequencing. The Qiagen DNeasy Blood Extraction Kit was used to extract genomic DNA from the blood cell samples. The library was built by means of the immunoSEQ multiplex PCR assay. For the multiplex PCR, a mixture combining 60 forward primers for TCR Vbeta segments and 13 reverse primers for TCR Jbeta segments was used. The CDR3 region of rearranged TCR beta genes was amplified from genomic DNA by a multiplex PCR assay. The Illumina HiSeq System was used to sequence the amplified TCR beta libraries as 87-base-pair reads. The original pipeline was this. A later analysis tallied around 87 million unique TCR beta chains across the 650 to 750 repertoires, and about 12 million of those chains were shared by two or more donors. To remove PCR and sequencing errors, raw reads were error-corrected and collapsed into unique sequences using a nearest-neighbor algorithm that merged closely related sequences. Alignment of CDR3 sequences to IMGT reference sequences was used to assign V, D and J gene segments. For a sequence to be retained, a match of at least six nucleotides was required to both a V gene segment and a J gene segment. A rearrangement counted as productive if the CDR3 had no stop codons and remained in frame with V and J, and every other rearrangement counted as non-productive. Following IMGT convention, CDR3 was defined as the stretch from the second conserved V-encoded cysteine up to the conserved J-encoded phenylalanine. The earlier analysis of some 580 of the donors excluded any sequence lacking an unambiguous match to a single V gene segment. In an earlier analysis of almost 600 of the donors, a V segment was called functional when productive rearrangements were above 56.7%, and segregating when the standard deviation between donors exceeded 5%. A statistical classification framework was built to diagnose cytomegalovirus status from the catalog of TCR beta chain sequences. V and J gene assignment, in a later analysis, came from comparing TCR nucleotide sequences with IMGT/GENE-DB human TR gene sequences. A later analysis assigned CDR3 sequences and most-parsimonious VDJ recombination scenarios with the TCRdist pipeline. A later analysis defined each TCR beta chain by its CDR3 amino acid sequence plus V-gene family, and excluded reads lacking a unique V-gene family. A later analysis removed 592 highly shared, low-generation-probability nucleotide sequences to deal with suspected cross-contamination and a sequencing artifact. In a later analysis, a clonal expansion index for each public chain was calculated from normalized within-repertoire ranks of inferred template counts. Generation probabilities in a later analysis came from a VDJ recombination model fitted to out-of-frame rearrangements, and those results were checked against IGoR. In a later analysis, TCR-TCR, TCR-HLA and TCR-CMV co-occurrence was scored with hypergeometric tests, and a repertoire-size bias correction was applied to TCR pairs. A later analysis estimated false discovery rates by permuting HLA or CMV assignments 20 times. In a later analysis, co-occurring TCRs were grouped using DBSCAN, and TCRdist sequence similarity was added for clustering within HLA-allele-positive subsets. For co-occurrence clustering, repertoires with fewer than 30,000 or more than 120,000 public chains were excluded, along with about five repertoires with anomalous nucleotide sharing. In TCRdb, the immuneACCESS table is reduced to in-frame sequences with V and J assigned. These tables do not hold every clone; where another copy was compared, an unresolved V gene accounts for under half, and the others remain unexplained. Clonal size and the V and J genes are those of that table, whereas D and trimming came from the DNA. Recorded for this sample are about 200,000 clones; around three quarters of them occurred a single time. The ten largest clones represent over 1.5% of the sample.

The CDR3, from cysteine to phenylalanine, totals 19 residues. Of the read, only the CDR3 DNA is kept; its 57 bases are in frame from base 1. For CDR1 and CDR2, the germline V gene lists MNHGY and SAAAGT. V is cut back by 2 bases and J by 6 bases, with 18 bases in the junction unmatched. As concerns this clone: Its cognate antigen has yet to be identified. Nothing much larger sits one base from this clone, and base qualities are not available.

Broad study findings and their caveats: In vitro tests confirmed that a few of the cytomegalovirus-associated TCR beta chains recognize cytomegalovirus antigens. The 87-base-pair reads could not distinguish some IMGT-functional V segments, including TRBV6-2 and TRBV6-3, so those segments were excluded. Strong co-occurrence of HLA alleles, especially DR and DQ, made assigning TCR associations to individual alleles difficult. According to the authors, the approach could potentially be generalized to other disease states and immunological phenotypes. The study listed 170 or so TCR beta chains as associated with cytomegalovirus. A later analysis found that most CMV-associated TCR beta chains appeared HLA-restricted, with HLA associations seemingly driven largely by CMV exposure. Specific HLA alleles were associated with 15,000 to 20,000 TCR beta sequences at a false discovery rate of 0.05 in a later analysis. The presence/absence analyses assumed that sequencing depth was roughly uniform across donors, and that assumption may not be true. In this cohort, only TCR beta chains were sequenced, and detectable features were limited by the absence of alpha or paired-chain data. For the cohort, immune exposure information was limited to CMV serostatus. In a later analysis, the rate of TCR association differed among HLA loci, with DRB1 alleles having the most associated TCRs and HLA-C alleles having the fewest. A later analysis found that HLA-associated TCR beta chains were more clonally expanded and had lower generation probabilities than equally common non-associated chains. A further reported finding was that TCR beta sequences accurately predicted the HLA-A and HLA-B alleles for most subjects in the first cohort. A cluster of highly shared sequence variants was judged likely to be a technical artifact of the sequencing pipeline. In a later analysis, several top co-occurrence clusters were reported to appear linked to parvovirus B19, influenza, CMV and Epstein-Barr virus. In a later genetic analysis, a missense DCLRE1C variant was associated with V-gene and J-gene trimming of TCR beta chains, and the association was replicated in an independent cohort. Because HLA typing was unavailable for some donors at each locus, only the typed subset was used in association tests. According to a later genetic analysis, donors in an Asian-associated ancestry cluster had fewer N-insertions in productive TCRs than the approximately 650-donor mean. Across donors, most TCR sequences were observed very rarely, whereas some public TCRs were present in many individuals. Because counts were too low, 15 to 20 rarely observed V segments, including chromosome 9 orphons, were excluded from the earlier analysis of 587 of the donors. The classifier was reported to diagnose cytomegalovirus status with high specificity and sensitivity in both the original cohort and the validation cohort. Correlated functional status among segregating V segments might reflect linkage disequilibrium, but an unknown experimental factor could not be ruled out. In an earlier analysis of some 550 of the donors, most TCR beta V segments were observed in productive rearrangements about 87% or about 30% of the time, broadly matching IMGT annotations.

The sample taken for sequencing was PBMCs. The chain links TRBV6-8 with TRBJ1-2; a stretch of 10 junction bases matches TRBD1. The sequence was collected from a woman under 40 in good health and CMV-seronegative. Here the CDR3 is given as CASSYRYRAGQGPENGYTF. The base sequence is TGTGCCAGCAGTTACAGATATAGGGCGGGACAGGGGCCTGAAAATGGCTACACCTTC.